These T cell receptor beta chains were read from a single sample in a study of OX40 agonist ivuxolimab in advanced cancers. The assay was immunoSEQ multiplex PCR, and TCRdb's table has in-frame clones only and misses some. The sample records 65,000 to 80,000 clones, 90% to 95% being singletons. Here the sequenced sample was CD4+ or CD8+ T cells sorted from blood, taken in a trial of the OX40 agonist ivuxolimab. The receptors stem from an adult with an advanced solid tumor such as melanoma, head and neck, liver or kidney cancer. The CDR3 runs from the conserved cysteine through the conserved F or W. Fields, in order: D gene, V gene, J gene, clone size, CDR3 DNA, CDR3 protein. A D gene is named only where the DNA matches it firmly. For some rows the clone size is stated as once, few or many, or as a class when expanded; others skip it.

TRBD1	TRBV28	TRBJ2-7	NA	TGTGCCAGCATCGACAGGGTAACCTACGAGCAGTACTTC	CASIDRVTYEQYF
TRBD2	TRBV30	TRBJ2-3	once	TGTGCCTGTCGGACTAGCGGGAACACAGATACGCAGTATTTT	CACRTSGNTDTQYF
TRBD1	TRBV19	TRBJ1-5	NA	TGTGCCAGTAGTATAGATGGACAGGGGGCCCAGCCCCAGCATTTT	CASSIDGQGAQPQHF
TRBD1	TRBV19	TRBJ2-2	NA	TGTGCCAGTAGTCCCGGGACAGCGAACACCGGGGAGCTGTTTTTT	CASSPGTANTGELFF
NA	TRBV21-1	TRBJ2-7	NA	TGTGCCAGCAGCAATGGGCGGGAGGGCACCTACGAGCAGTACTTC	CASSNGREGTYEQYF
NA	TRBV6-5	TRBJ1-5	NA	TGTGCCAGCAGTTATCAACGGGACGGCAATCAGCCCCAGCATTTT	CASSYQRDGNQPQHF
NA	TRBV19	TRBJ2-1	NA	TGTGCCAGCATACAGGAGGCGCAAAGCAATGAGCAGTTCTTC	CASIQEAQSNEQFF
TRBD2	TRBV11-3	TRBJ2-1	NA	TGTGCCAGCAGGTCGGGAGGGCCCTTTAATGAGCAGTTCTTC	CASRSGGPFNEQFF
NA	TRBV18	TRBJ1-1	few	TGTGCCAGCTCACCACGAGAGACGGGAGCTTTCTTT	CASSPRETGAFF
TRBD2	TRBV19	TRBJ2-1	once	TGTGCCAGTAGTATAACTAGCGGACATTACAATGAGCAGTTCTTC	CASSITSGHYNEQFF
TRBD1	TRBV7-2	TRBJ1-1	NA	TGTGCCAGCAGCCCGGACAGGGGGGGGACTGAAGCTTTCTTT	CASSPDRGGTEAFF
NA	TRBV7-5	TRBJ2-5	NA	NA	CARSFGAGAPTETQYF
NA	TRBV19	TRBJ1-2	NA	TGTGCCAGTAGGGTTGGACAGCTCTATGGCTACACCTTC	CASRVGQLYGYTF
NA	TRBV10-1	TRBJ2-7	NA	TGCGCCAGCAGTGACGGCGGTAGTAGCGCTCCTGAGCAGTACTTC	CASSDGGSSAPEQYF
NA	TRBV23-1	TRBJ1-1	NA	TGCGCCAGCAGTCCCCGGCGCGGGGGTGAAGCTTTCTTT	CASSPRRGGEAFF
NA	TRBV10-3	TRBJ1-3	NA	TGTGCCTCCGGACAGTTCACCTCTGGAAACACCATATATTTT	CASGQFTSGNTIYF
TRBD1	TRBV28	TRBJ2-5	NA	TGTGCCAGCCGATCAGGGGGACAGGGGGCAAGGCAAGAGACCCAGTACTTC	CASRSGGQGARQETQYF
NA	TRBV11-2	TRBJ1-3	NA	TGTGCCAGCAGCTTAGACGGGGGCATGGGAAACACCATATATTTT	CASSLDGGMGNTIYF
TRBD2	TRBV5-1	TRBJ2-7	NA	TGCGCCAGCAGCTTGAGGGGAGGGAGCGGAGCGGGTGGGAACGAGCAGTACTTC	CASSLRGGSGAGGNEQYF
NA	TRBV29-1	TRBJ2-3	NA	TGCAGCGCCCGGGGGGCGCCAGATACGCAGTATTTT	CSARGAPDTQYF
NA	TRBV4-1	TRBJ1-2	few	TGCGCCAGCAGCCAGGGGACTGGGGAGGGCTATGGCTACACCTTC	CASSQGTGEGYGYTF
NA	TRBV25-1	TRBJ1-4	NA	TGTGCCAGCAGTGCATACAGTGCAACTAATGAAAAACTGTTTTTT	CASSAYSATNEKLFF
NA	TRBV5-4	TRBJ2-3	NA	TGTGCCAGCAGCCCTGGGGCAGGATATAGCACAGATACGCAGTATTTT	CASSPGAGYSTDTQYF
NA	TRBV5-5	TRBJ2-7	NA	TGTGCCAGCAGCCAGCTCGGGGTGAACCACGAGCAGTACTTC	CASSQLGVNHEQYF
NA	TRBV2	TRBJ2-3	NA	TGTGCCAGCAGCTACGCAGATACGCAGTATTTT	CASSYADTQYF
TRBD1	TRBV2	TRBJ2-5	NA	TGTGCCAGCAGCGCGAGCACAGGGGCCCCAGAGACCCAGTACTTC	CASSASTGAPETQYF
NA	TRBV5-6	TRBJ1-2	NA	TGTGCCAGCAGCTCCATCGTGTTGGACGGGCCTGGGGACTATGGCTACACCTTC	CASSSIVLDGPGDYGYTF
TRBD1	TRBV5-4	TRBJ1-1	NA	TGTGCCAGCAGCCGGACAGGGAAGATGAACACTGAAGCTTTCTTT	CASSRTGKMNTEAFF
NA	TRBV5-1	TRBJ2-7	once	TGCGCCAGCAGCCAAGGACAGCAGGTCCACGAGCAGTACTTC	CASSQGQQVHEQYF
TRBD2	TRBV28	TRBJ2-7	NA	TGTGCCAGCAGTTCGACTAGCGGGAGGGCCGGCTGGTACGAGCAGTACTTC	CASSSTSGRAGWYEQYF
TRBD2	TRBV7-9	TRBJ2-1	NA	TGTGCCAGCAGCTTACTTTTAGCGGGAGGTGAGGATGAGCAGTTCTTC	CASSLLLAGGEDEQFF
TRBD1	TRBV10-3	TRBJ1-2	NA	TGTGCCATCAGTGCTCAAGGACAGGGGGCACTGGGCTATGGCTACACCTTC	CAISAQGQGALGYGYTF
NA	TRBV5-4	TRBJ2-5	NA	TGTGCCAGCAGCTTGCGGGGCTTCCAAGAGACCCAGTACTTC	CASSLRGFQETQYF
NA	TRBV30	TRBJ2-1	NA	TGTGCCTGGCTCCGGCAGGGGATTAGCGAGCAGTTCTTC	CAWLRQGISEQFF
NA	TRBV27	TRBJ1-1	NA	TGTGCCAGCTCCCCAGCACGAGGGGTGAACACTGAAGCTTTCTTT	CASSPARGVNTEAFF
NA	TRBV27	TRBJ2-1	NA	TGTGCCAGCAGTCCGCAAGTCGCGGGGAGCGTTTATGAGCAGTTCTTC	CASSPQVAGSVYEQFF
NA	TRBV28	TRBJ1-1	NA	TGTGCCAGCAGGGCGAACACTGAAGCTTTCTTT	CASRANTEAFF
TRBD2	TRBV18	TRBJ2-5	NA	TGTGCCAGCTCATTTGGACTAGCGGGAGGCAAAGAGACCCAGTACTTC	CASSFGLAGGKETQYF
NA	TRBV5-1	TRBJ2-7	NA	TGCGCCAGCAGCTTGGCGCTAGCAACCGGCGAGCAGTACTTC	CASSLALATGEQYF
NA	TRBV2	TRBJ1-2	NA	TGTGCCAGCAGTGATTACGTTTATGGCTACACCTTC	CASSDYVYGYTF
NA	TRBV7-2	TRBJ2-7	once	TGTGCCAGCAGCTTAAGGGTACCCCACGAGCAGTACTTC	CASSLRVPHEQYF
NA	TRBV27	TRBJ1-1	NA	TGTGCCAGCAGTTTGAGGGACACTGAAGCTTTCTTT	CASSLRDTEAFF
TRBD2	TRBV6-5	TRBJ2-1	NA	TGTGCCAGCAGTTACCTCAGCGGGAGAAGAGGTGAGCAGTTCTTC	CASSYLSGRRGEQFF
NA	TRBV27	TRBJ1-2	NA	TGTGCCAGCAGCCAACCCCCTTTAGAGCATGGCTACACCTTC	CASSQPPLEHGYTF
NA	TRBV4-1	TRBJ2-4	NA	TGCGCCAGCAGCCAAGTGTTCGCGGGGAAGGTGAACATTCAGTACTTC	CASSQVFAGKVNIQYF
NA	TRBV21-1	TRBJ2-2	NA	TGTGCCAGCAGCACCCAAAGTTTAGCGCGGAATTACACCGGGGAGCTGTTTTTT	CASSTQSLARNYTGELFF
NA	TRBV4-2	TRBJ1-4	NA	TGTGCCAGCAGCCAAGATTGGTCCGCGACGGCCCGTAATGAAAAACTGTTTTTT	CASSQDWSATARNEKLFF
NA	TRBV19	TRBJ2-5	NA	TGTGCCAGTAGTAAGGCAGGGCGGCAGGAGACCCAGTACTTC	CASSKAGRQETQYF
NA	TRBV11-2	TRBJ1-1	NA	TGTGCCAGCAGCTTCAGGGTGAACGCTGAAGCTTTCTTT	CASSFRVNAEAFF
NA	TRBV6-5	TRBJ2-6	NA	TGTGCCAGCAGTTATGGGGTTACTGGGGCCAACGTCCTGACTTTC	CASSYGVTGANVLTF
TRBD2	TRBV28	TRBJ2-4	NA	TGTGCCAGCAGTCTGACTAGCGGAGCCTATCTAGCCAAAAACATTCAGTACTTC	CASSLTSGAYLAKNIQYF
TRBD1	TRBV10-3	TRBJ1-3	NA	TGTGCCATCAGTGAGTCCCTGGGACAGCTCTCTGGAAACACCATATATTTT	CAISESLGQLSGNTIYF
NA	TRBV27	TRBJ2-1	NA	NA	CASSSSRFRVGDEQFF